This is a list of T cell receptor beta chains from one sample in a study of vaccination effects on CD4 cells after COVID-19. Produced via immunoSEQ multiplex PCR; TCRdb's table is partial and in-frame only. The table includes 50,000 to 80,000 clones, less than 80% detected once. Their antigen targets remain unknown. Sequenced here: CD4+ T cells from PBMCs cultured without peptide, sampled after COVID-19 vaccination. The receptor set was obtained from a human donor who received a COVID-19 vaccine. CDR3s include the opening cysteine and the closing phenylalanine or tryptophan. D genes are given only for firm matches. Clone size is shown for a subset of rows, as once, few, many or a class of expanded clone.

>TRBV5-6|.|TRBD1|TRBJ1-1
CASSFPGGYTEAFF
TGTGCCAGCAGCTTTCCAGGGGGCTACACTGAAGCTTTCTTT
>TRBV7-3|.|.|TRBJ2-2
CASSLSSGTENTGELFF
TGTGCCAGCAGCTTAAGCTCTGGGACCGAGAACACCGGGGAGCTGTTTTTT
>TRBV15|few|.|TRBJ1-2
CATSRGLFYGYTF
TGTGCCACCAGCAGAGGTTTATTCTATGGCTACACCTTC
>TRBV19|few|TRBD1|TRBJ2-5
CASRRGRGETQYF
TGTGCCAGTAGGAGGGGGCGAGGAGAGACCCAGTACTTC
>TRBV4-1|few|.|TRBJ1-5
CASSQDARRPGHNQPQHF
TGCGCCAGCAGCCAAGATGCCCGCCGGCCAGGGCACAATCAGCCCCAGCATTTT
>TRBV2|.|TRBD1|TRBJ1-6
CASIRDRRSYNSPLHF
TGTGCCAGCATTCGGGACAGGAGGTCCTATAATTCACCCCTCCACTTT
>TRBV11-2|few|.|TRBJ1-4
CASSGLRGEKEKLFF
TGTGCCAGCAGCGGTCTCAGGGGTGAGAAGGAAAAACTGTTTTTT
>TRBV3-1/TRBV3-2|.|.|TRBJ2-6
CASRDRGPGANVLTF
TGTGCCAGCAGAGACCGGGGGCCTGGGGCCAACGTCCTGACTTTC
>TRBV15|.|TRBD1|TRBJ2-3
CATSIDRGNGDTQYF
TGTGCCACCAGCATAGACAGGGGGAATGGAGATACGCAGTATTTT
>TRBV15|.|TRBD1|TRBJ1-2
CATSTGTGDGYTF
TGTGCCACCAGCACCGGGACAGGGGATGGCTACACCTTC
>TRBV9|.|.|TRBJ2-2
CASSDGRAIHNTGELFF
TGTGCCAGCAGCGATGGTAGGGCGATCCATAACACCGGGGAGCTGTTTTTT
>TRBV6-5|once|.|TRBJ1-5
CASTGTFTQPQHF
TGTGCCAGCACCGGGACCTTCACTCAGCCCCAGCATTTT
>TRBV11-2|.|TRBD2|TRBJ2-1
CASSYQFGGGKNEQFF
TGTGCCAGCAGCTACCAGTTCGGCGGGGGTAAAAATGAGCAGTTCTTC
>TRBV2|.|.|TRBJ1-3
CASSVWGSGNTIYF
TGTGCCAGCAGTGTGTGGGGATCTGGAAACACCATATATTTT
>TRBV25-1|.|.|TRBJ2-3
CASSDPGVTDTQYF
TGTGCCAGCAGTGATCCGGGGGTCACAGATACGCAGTATTTT
>TRBV12-3/TRBV12-4|.|.|TRBJ1-6
CASRGGDNSPLHF
TGTGCCAGCAGGGGGGGCGATAATTCACCCCTCCACTTT
>TRBV9|.|TRBD1|TRBJ1-2
CASSVAGDRGYYGYTF
TGTGCCAGCAGCGTAGCTGGGGACAGGGGGTACTATGGCTACACCTTC
>TRBV7-9|.|TRBD2|TRBJ2-5
CASSLAGSRGKETQYF
TGTGCCAGCAGCTTAGCGGGGTCGCGGGGGAAAGAGACCCAGTACTTC
>TRBV5-1|few|.|TRBJ1-4
CASSSTDPNEKLFF
TGCGCCAGCAGCTCGACCGATCCTAATGAAAAACTGTTTTTT
>TRBV7-2|.|.|TRBJ1-6
CASSLLPPPTAINSPLHF
TGTGCCAGCAGCTTACTTCCCCCCCCCACGGCCATCAATTCACCCCTCCACTTT
>TRBV30|few|.|TRBJ2-3
CAWGPNTQYF
TGTGCCTGGGGTCCCAATACGCAGTATTTT
>TRBV5-4|.|TRBD2|TRBJ2-2
CASSSGTSGGRTGELFF
TGTGCCAGCAGCTCCGGGACTAGCGGGGGGCGGACCGGGGAGCTGTTTTTT
>TRBV9|.|.|TRBJ1-4
CASSKGGGLNEKLFF
TGTGCCAGCAGCAAAGGGGGAGGGCTTAATGAAAAACTGTTTTTT
>TRBV7-2|.|.|TRBJ2-4
CASRPTFTLAKNIQYF
TGTGCCAGCAGACCGACTTTCACTCTGGCCAAAAACATTCAGTACTTC
>TRBV30|.|.|TRBJ1-4
CAWSVSEDEKLFF
TGTGCCTGGAGTGTATCCGAAGATGAAAAACTGTTTTTT
>TRBV12-3/TRBV12-4|few|.|TRBJ1-1
CASRPGGNTEAFF
TGTGCCAGCAGGCCCGGTGGAAACACTGAAGCTTTCTTT
>TRBV18|few|.|TRBJ2-2
CASSPDLQGVTGELFF
TGTGCCAGCTCACCGGATTTACAGGGTGTGACCGGGGAGCTGTTTTTT
>TRBV24-1|.|.|TRBJ2-1
CATSGTQPYNEQFF
TGTGCCACCAGCGGGACACAACCTTACAATGAGCAGTTCTTC
>TRBV2|.|TRBD1|TRBJ2-3
CASTKGQGRVDTQYF
TGTGCCAGCACCAAGGGACAGGGAAGGGTAGATACGCAGTATTTT
>TRBV4-3|.|.|TRBJ1-2
CASSQEHRARGYTF
TGCGCCAGCAGCCAAGAACATCGGGCGCGGGGCTACACCTTC
>TRBV30|.|.|TRBJ1-3
CAWISIGSGNTIYF
TGTGCCTGGATTTCGATCGGATCTGGAAACACCATATATTTT
>TRBV6-2/TRBV6-3|.|.|TRBJ1-2
CASSPGTGNYGYTF
TGTGCCAGCAGTCCCGGGACGGGCAACTATGGCTACACCTTC
>TRBV11-3|.|.|TRBJ2-2
CASSLGAGPGGELFF
TGTGCCAGCAGCTTAGGGGCTGGACCCGGCGGGGAGCTGTTTTTT
>TRBV7-2|once|.|TRBJ1-2
CASSPQDTNVGYTF
TGTGCCAGCAGCCCCCAAGACACTAATGTTGGCTACACCTTC
>TRBV6-4|once|.|TRBJ2-5
CASSEGPRGTQYF
TGTGCCAGCAGTGAGGGGCCGCGAGGGACCCAGTACTTC
>TRBV5-1|.|.|TRBJ1-2
CASSSNRPDGYTF
TGCGCCAGCAGCTCTAATCGTCCCGATGGCTACACCTTC
>TRBV28|.|.|TRBJ1-1
CASSFLGAQSPEAFF
TGTGCCAGCAGTTTTTTGGGGGCGCAGTCCCCTGAAGCTTTCTTT
>TRBV19|.|.|TRBJ1-6
CASRSRGAQGINSPLHF
TGTGCCAGTAGGTCCCGAGGGGCCCAAGGGATTAATTCACCCCTCCACTTT
>TRBV5-4|few|.|TRBJ2-2
CASSRRTDFTGELFF
TGTGCCAGCAGCCGGCGGACAGATTTCACCGGGGAGCTGTTTTTT
>TRBV7-2|.|.|TRBJ1-1
CASSLGITTEAFF
TGTGCCAGCAGCTTAGGGATTACCACTGAAGCTTTCTTT
>TRBV19|.|TRBD1|TRBJ1-5
CASRGQGGYNQPQHF
TGTGCCAGTAGGGGGCAGGGGGGATACAATCAGCCCCAGCATTTT
>TRBV6-2/TRBV6-3|.|TRBD2|TRBJ2-5
CASSYGTSGGQETQYF
TGTGCCAGCAGTTACGGGACTAGCGGGGGCCAGGAGACCCAGTACTTC
>TRBV3-1/TRBV3-2|.|.|TRBJ2-5
CASSQGPRGGETQYF
TGTGCCAGCAGCCAAGGACCCAGAGGAGGGGAGACCCAGTACTTC
>TRBV6-5|.|TRBD1|TRBJ1-3
CASSQTGGPGNTIYF
TGTGCCAGCAGTCAAACAGGGGGCCCTGGAAACACCATATATTTT
>TRBV24-1|few|TRBD1|TRBJ1-1
CATSDSTGRDTEAFF
TGTGCCACCAGTGATTCGACAGGGAGAGACACTGAAGCTTTCTTT